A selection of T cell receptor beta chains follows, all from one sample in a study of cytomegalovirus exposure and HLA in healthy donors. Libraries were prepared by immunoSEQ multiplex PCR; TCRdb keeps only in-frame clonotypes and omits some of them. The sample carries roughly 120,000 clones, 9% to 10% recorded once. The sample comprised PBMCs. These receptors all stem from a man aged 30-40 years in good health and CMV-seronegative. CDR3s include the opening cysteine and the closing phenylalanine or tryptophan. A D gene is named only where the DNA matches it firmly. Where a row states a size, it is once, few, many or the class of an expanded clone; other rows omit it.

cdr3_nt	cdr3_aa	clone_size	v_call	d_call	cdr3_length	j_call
TGTGCCAGCAGCTTCGTCGGCGGAGCCTACGAGCAGTACTTC	CASSFVGGAYEQYF	few	TRBV7-2	.	14	TRBJ2-7
TGTGCCAGCAGCTACGGGAGCTCCTACGAGCAGTACTTC	CASSYGSSYEQYF	few	TRBV7-8	.	13	TRBJ2-7
TGTGCCAGTAGTTCTGACAGGGTGGGCTATGGCTACACCTTC	CASSSDRVGYGYTF	few	TRBV19	TRBD1	14	TRBJ1-2
TGTGCCAGCAGCGCCGGACAGGCCTCCTATGGCTACACCTTC	CASSAGQASYGYTF	.	TRBV9	TRBD1	14	TRBJ1-2
TGTGCCAGCTCAGAGGATTACGAGCAGTACTTC	CASSEDYEQYF	few	TRBV18	.	11	TRBJ2-7
TGTGCCAGCACCCTAGGGGGTTCAGATACCTATGGCTACACCTTC	CASTLGGSDTYGYTF	.	TRBV7-9	.	15	TRBJ1-2
TGTGCCAGCAGCCAAGAACAGGGGGCGCTGGGTGGCTACACCTTC	CASSQEQGALGGYTF	few	TRBV4-2	TRBD1	15	TRBJ1-2
TGCAGTGCTAGAGGAGGGACTGAAGCTTTCTTT	CSARGGTEAFF	.	TRBV20-1	.	11	TRBJ1-1
TGTGCCAGCAGTCGAAGTCCAGGCCCTGGAAACACCATATATTTT	CASSRSPGPGNTIYF	few	TRBV2	.	15	TRBJ1-3
TGTGCCAGCAGCCCAGGGACTTACTCGGATGGCTACACCTTC	CASSPGTYSDGYTF	.	TRBV9	.	14	TRBJ1-2
TGCGCCAGCAGCCCTTTGACAGGAGCAACAGAGACCCAGTACTTC	CASSPLTGATETQYF	few	TRBV4-1	.	15	TRBJ2-5
TGTGCCAGCAGTTTCAGGGGCAGGGGGCGGGATCAGCCCCAGCATTTT	CASSFRGRGRDQPQHF	few	TRBV28	TRBD1	16	TRBJ1-5
TGTGCCAGCCCCGGAGCGGGGGGCCCTGTCCGAGATACGCAGTATTTT	CASPGAGGPVRDTQYF	.	TRBV2	TRBD2	16	TRBJ2-3
TGTGCCAGCAGTGACATGGCAGGGGTCTTAATTAGCAATCAGCCCCAGCATTTT	CASSDMAGVLISNQPQHF	few	TRBV6-4	.	18	TRBJ1-5
TGTGCCAGCAGCCTCTTCGCAGGGGTGGAGAACACCTTC	CASSLFAGVENTF	.	TRBV5-6	.	13	TRBJ1-2
TGTGCCAGCAGTTACGCAGGACAGGGGGGTTATCGCTACACCTTC	CASSYAGQGGYRYTF	few	TRBV6-5	TRBD1	15	TRBJ1-2
TGTGCCTGGAGTATCGACAGTTCCTACGAGCAGTACTTC	CAWSIDSSYEQYF	few	TRBV30	.	13	TRBJ2-7
TGTGCCAGTAGTTCACAACCGAGGGGGCTCAGAGAAAAACTGTTTTTT	CASSSQPRGLREKLFF	few	TRBV19	TRBD1	16	TRBJ1-4
TGTGCCAGCAGCCCAGGACAGATGAACACTGAAGCTTTCTTT	CASSPGQMNTEAFF	.	TRBV7-9	.	14	TRBJ1-1
TGTGCCAGCCTGGACAGGGTTAATGAAAAACTGTTTTTT	CASLDRVNEKLFF	.	TRBV28	TRBD1	13	TRBJ1-4
TGTGCCAGCTCACCAAGGCGACTGCCAACGGTCTATGGCTACACCTTC	CASSPRRLPTVYGYTF	.	TRBV18	.	16	TRBJ1-2
TGTGCCAGCAGCTTAGCGACAGGGGGCGGCACTGAAGCTTTCTTT	CASSLATGGGTEAFF	few	TRBV11-2	TRBD1	15	TRBJ1-1
TGCGCCAGCAGCTTCGAAAGAGGCCGGGGTGGCTACACCTTC	CASSFERGRGGYTF	.	TRBV5-1	.	14	TRBJ1-2
TGCGCCAGCAGCCAAGGGGAGGAGGTCACCTACGAGCAGTACTTC	CASSQGEEVTYEQYF	few	TRBV4-1	.	15	TRBJ2-7
TGTGCCAGCAGTTCCGGGACAGTACAAGAGACCCAGTACTTC	CASSSGTVQETQYF	few	TRBV28	TRBD1	14	TRBJ2-5
TGTGCCAGCAGTTTAGTCCGGGAGGGAACCAAAAACATTCAGTACTTC	CASSLVREGTKNIQYF	few	TRBV27	TRBD2	16	TRBJ2-4
TGTGCCAGCAGCTTGGAGCCCGGGGAGCTGTTTTTT	CASSLEPGELFF	.	TRBV5-6	.	12	TRBJ2-2
TGTGCCAGCAGCTTAGGGCCCCGCCCCCCTGAAGCTTTCTTT	CASSLGPRPPEAFF	few	TRBV7-8	.	14	TRBJ1-1
TGTGCCAGCAGTGAACTAGCGGGAAATAAATTGGGAGAGACCCAGTACTTC	CASSELAGNKLGETQYF	few	TRBV2	TRBD2	17	TRBJ2-5
TGTGCCAGCAGTCCCGATCAGGCCGCCACCTTC	CASSPDQAATF	.	TRBV6-1	.	11	TRBJ1-2
TGTGCCAGCAGTACCAGGGATAGGTCTACAGATACGCAGTATTTT	CASSTRDRSTDTQYF	.	TRBV28	.	15	TRBJ2-3
TGTGCCAGCAGCTCCACCTACGAGCAGTACTTC	CASSSTYEQYF	.	TRBV7-2	.	11	TRBJ2-7
TGTGCCTGGACGTGGGGACTAGCGGGAGCGAATGAGCAGTTCTTC	CAWTWGLAGANEQFF	.	TRBV30	TRBD2	15	TRBJ2-1
TGTGCCAGCAGCGTTCTCTCCTACAATGAGCAGTTCTTC	CASSVLSYNEQFF	.	TRBV9	.	13	TRBJ2-1
TGCGCCAGCAGCACCCGACAGGGAACAGATACGCAGTATTTT	CASSTRQGTDTQYF	few	TRBV4-1	TRBD1	14	TRBJ2-3
TGCAGTCCGGGATACAACTATGGCTACACCTTC	CSPGYNYGYTF	few	TRBV20-1	.	11	TRBJ1-2
TGTGCCAGCACTAAAGGGGGCAGATCCTACGAGCAGTACTTC	CASTKGGRSYEQYF	few	TRBV28	TRBD1	14	TRBJ2-7
TGTGCCAGCAGCTTAGCTGGGCTCGAGTACGAGCAGTACTTC	CASSLAGLEYEQYF	few	TRBV13	.	14	TRBJ2-7
TGTGCCAGCAGCGTAGTGGGGGGAAGCGGTGAAGCTTTCTTT	CASSVVGGSGEAFF	few	TRBV9	.	14	TRBJ1-1
TGTGCCAGCAGTTTCGGACAGGAGAGCACAGATACGCAGTATTTT	CASSFGQESTDTQYF	few	TRBV11-3	TRBD1	15	TRBJ2-3
TGCGCCAGCAGCTTGGCCTCGTCGAGCTCCTATAATTCACCCCTCCACTTT	CASSLASSSSYNSPLHF	few	TRBV5-1	.	17	TRBJ1-6
TGTGCCAGCACCCAACTCTTTGGGGGCGGCACAGATACGCAGTATTTT	CASTQLFGGGTDTQYF	.	TRBV27	.	16	TRBJ2-3
TGTGCCAGCAACAGGGAGAGGACTGAAGCTTTCTTT	CASNRERTEAFF	.	TRBV2	.	12	TRBJ1-1
TGTGCCAGCAGCTTCCTTGGACTTTACAATGAGCAGTTCTTC	CASSFLGLYNEQFF	few	TRBV7-2	.	14	TRBJ2-1
TGTGCCAGCAGCCCAGGCAGGGAGGGTCAGCCCCAGCATTTT	CASSPGREGQPQHF	few	TRBV4-2	.	14	TRBJ1-5
TGTGCCAGAAGCTCTCTAGATTTCAAAGGGGACTCCTACGAGCAGTACTTC	CARSSLDFKGDSYEQYF	few	TRBV5-4	.	17	TRBJ2-7
TGCGCCAGCAGCCCGGGACTAGCGGGAGTCGAGCAGTACTTC	CASSPGLAGVEQYF	.	TRBV5-1	TRBD2	14	TRBJ2-7
TGTGCCAGTCTACGACAGGGAGGTTTACCCGGGGAGCTGTTTTTT	CASLRQGGLPGELFF	few	TRBV28	.	15	TRBJ2-2
TGTGCCAGCACCTGGACTAGCGGGAGGACTGAGCAGTTCTTC	CASTWTSGRTEQFF	.	TRBV6-5	TRBD2	14	TRBJ2-1
TGTGCCAGCAGCCCTTTACCGACAGGGGGCGTCTATGGCTACACCTTC	CASSPLPTGGVYGYTF	.	TRBV5-8	TRBD1	16	TRBJ1-2
TGTGCCAGCAGTCCCCGACAGGGATTCGGCACTGAAGCTTTCTTT	CASSPRQGFGTEAFF	few	TRBV6-1	TRBD1	15	TRBJ1-1
TGTGCCATCACTGAAGGGGGCGAGAACACTGAAGCTTTCTTT	CAITEGGENTEAFF	.	TRBV15	TRBD1	14	TRBJ1-1
TGTGCCAGCAGAAGGAGCGGGACCAGCACAGATACGCAGTATTTT	CASRRSGTSTDTQYF	few	TRBV6-1	TRBD2	15	TRBJ2-3
TGTGCCAGCAGCTTAACGGGACAGGGGGCTTGGGAGACCCAGTACTTC	CASSLTGQGAWETQYF	.	TRBV7-3	TRBD1	16	TRBJ2-5
TGTGCCAGCAGCTTCGGGGGACGGGCAAATGAAAAACTGTTTTTT	CASSFGGRANEKLFF	.	TRBV7-9	.	15	TRBJ1-4
TGTGCCAGTAGTATACAGGGAGGCCCTAATAATTCACCCCTCCACTTT	CASSIQGGPNNSPLHF	few	TRBV19	.	16	TRBJ1-6
TGCGCCAGCAGCTTGGCGCTAAATGAGCAGTTCTTC	CASSLALNEQFF	few	TRBV5-1	.	12	TRBJ2-1
TGTGCCAGCAGCGTCTACCAGACTAGCGGTTTCGTGGATGAGCAGTTCTTC	CASSVYQTSGFVDEQFF	.	TRBV9	TRBD2	17	TRBJ2-1
TGTGCCAGCAGTTCGGGACTAGCGGGCTACGAGCAGTACTTC	CASSSGLAGYEQYF	.	TRBV27	TRBD2	14	TRBJ2-7
TGTGCCAGTATCGACACCGTCAACACTGAAGCTTTCTTT	CASIDTVNTEAFF	.	TRBV19	.	13	TRBJ1-1